Each of the 16 T cell receptor beta chains below was sequenced from the same sample in a study of CD8+ T cells in alopecia areata. Once RNA had been extracted, it was reverse transcribed into cDNA to act as the sequencing template. Only in-frame clones appear in the TCRdb table, and some are missing; sequencing was by immunoSEQ multiplex PCR. This table has over 80,000 clones, roughly 47% appearing once. Stated treatment: oral pan-JAK inhibitor, 5-10 mg twice daily. This specimen was CD8+ T cells sorted from blood, taken at week 24, from a patient treated with tofacitinib. The source is a human donor with alopecia areata.

This chain uses TRBV6-1 with TRBJ1-1; D uncertain. Per the germline V gene, CDR1 is MNHNS and CDR2 is SASEGT. The CDR3 is 15 amino acids. Deletions cut 2 bases from V and 1 base from J, with 11 bases between. The CDR3 DNA sequence: TGTGCCAGCAGTGAAAAGGTAGCCCCGAACACTGAAGCTTTCTTT. It translates to CASSEKVAPNTEAFF.

This clone was found a few times. The rearrangement joins TRBV7-2 to TRBJ2-3; the D is unclear. Trimming removed 5 bases at V and 2 bases at J, with 11 bases between. Germline V CDR1 and CDR2: SGHTA, FQGNSA. The CDR3 spans 14 residues. For the CDR3, the DNA is TGTGCCAGCAGCACCAGGCCGCACACAGATACGCAGTATTTT. This translates into CASSTRPHTDTQYF. Filled out from reference TRBV7-2 and TRBJ2-3, the complete variable domain reads GAGVSQSPSNKVTEKGKDVELRCDPISGHTALYWYRQSLGQGLEFLIYFQGNSAPDKSGLPSDRFSAERTGGSVSTLTIQRTQQEDSAVYLCASSTRPHTDTQYFGPGTRLTVL.

The rearrangement joins TRBV7-9 to TRBJ2-7, with 10 bases lining up with TRBD1. V dropped 1 base and J dropped 1; count of bases not matched to a gene: 4. The CDR3 extends over 16 amino acids. Germline CDR1 and CDR2: SEHNR and FQNEAQ (reference sequence). CDR3 DNA: TGTGCCAGCAGCTTAGGAGGGACAGGGGTATCCTACGAGCAGTACTTC. It codes for CASSLGGTGVSYEQYF.

The CDR3 region has the DNA TGCGCCAGCAGCCAAGATAGGCAGGAAGGGGGCTACACCTTC. It is translated as CASSQDRQEGGYTF. The chain carries TRBV4-3 and TRBJ1-2, with no clear D. CDR1 and CDR2 (germline): LGHNA, YSLEER. V gave up 0 bases and J gave up 8 bases, with 13 bases separating them. The CDR3 covers 14 residues.

This chain links TRBV11-2 with TRBJ1-5, with D tentatively TRBD1 (5 bases). V gave up 4 bases and J gave up 6 bases, with 13 bases separating them. This CDR3 contains 14 residues. Germline lookup yields CDR1 SGHAT and CDR2 FQNNGV. The CDR3 protein is CASSSGGTGQPQHF. CDR3 DNA sequence: TGTGCCAGCAGCTCGGGGGGGACGGGTCAGCCCCAGCATTTT. Together with reference TRBV11-2 and TRBJ1-5, the CDR3 gives the full variable domain: EAGVAQSPRYKIIEKRQSVAFWCNPISGHATLYWYQQILGQGPKLLIQFQNNGVVDDSQLPKDRFSAERLKGVDSTLKIQPAKLEDSAVYLCASSSGGTGQPQHFGDGTRLSIL.

This chain uses TRBV15 with TRBJ2-1; D unclear. V was shortened by 5 bases and J by 2 bases, with 7 bases between the two germline ends. The CDR3 contains 13 residues. The germline CDR1 and CDR2 sequences are LNHNV and YYDKDF (reference sequence). CDR3 region: CATSLVAYNEQFF. CDR3 DNA sequence: TGTGCCACCAGCCTTGTGGCCTACAATGAGCAGTTCTTC.

The CDR3 region is CASSYTHNQETQYF. The CDR3 region has the DNA TGTGCCAGCAGCTATACACATAACCAAGAGACCCAGTACTTC. The chain combines TRBV9 with TRBJ2-5, with D uncertain. Trimming took 4 bases from V and 0 from J, leaving 10 bases between them. CDR1 SGDLS and CDR2 YYNGEE come from the germline V gene. This CDR3 comprises 14 residues.

This clone turned up a few times. V usage is TRBV19 and J usage is TRBJ2-1; 7 bases match TRBD2. The ends lost 5 bases at V and 8 bases at J; junction bases unmatched: 12. The CDR3 runs 15 residues. Germline CDR1 LNHDA, CDR2 SQIVND (reference sequence). This chain's CDR3 is CASSLRRELGDEQFF. The DNA of the CDR3 is TGTGCCAGTAGTTTGCGGCGGGAGTTAGGGGATGAGCAGTTCTTC.

A few counts support this clone. CDR3 amino acids: CASSLFGRTSEAFF. The CDR3, as DNA: TGCGCCAGCAGCTTGTTTGGGCGAACAAGTGAAGCTTTCTTT. The chain employs TRBV5-1 and TRBJ1-1; D unresolved. Trimming left V 1 base short and J 7 bases short, with 14 bases between. Germline values: CDR1 SGHRS, CDR2 YFSETQ. This CDR3 is built from 14 residues.

The chain carries TRBV5-4 and TRBJ2-5, with D hard to call. Deletions cut 5 bases from V and 5 bases from J, with 16 bases between. This CDR3 is built from 14 residues. Germline V gene data show CDR1 as SGHNT and CDR2 as YYREEE (reference sequence). The CDR3 DNA reads TGTGCCAGCAGTCACGACGGGTTCGGGGAGACCCAGTACTTC. Translation gives CASSHDGFGETQYF.

The chain joins TRBV29-1 to TRBJ1-2; D may be TRBD1 (5 bases). V was cut by 4 bases and J by 8 bases, with 11 bases left in between. The germline CDR1 and CDR2 sequences are SQVTM and ANQGSEA. CDR3 size: 11 residues. DNA of the CDR3: TGCAGCGTTGTGGGGGAAAGAGGCTACACCTTC. It yields the protein CSVVGERGYTF.

This clone showed up just once. The chain employs TRBV11-2 and TRBJ1-2, with D unclear. V was shortened by 4 bases and J by 5 bases, with 11 bases between the two germline ends. This CDR3 spans 13 amino acids. Germline CDR1 and CDR2: SGHAT and FQNNGV. As DNA, the CDR3 is TGTGCCAGCAGCTCCCCGCTCCATTATGGCTACACCTTC. Translating gives CASSSPLHYGYTF. Filled out from reference TRBV11-2 and TRBJ1-2, the complete variable domain reads EAGVAQSPRYKIIEKRQSVAFWCNPISGHATLYWYQQILGQGPKLLIQFQNNGVVDDSQLPKDRFSAERLKGVDSTLKIQPAKLEDSAVYLCASSSPLHYGYTFGSGTRLTVV.

Remarks on this clone: The same CDR3 is also encoded by other DNA sequences in this sample. The CDR3 DNA follows: TGTGCCAGCAGTTACCGGACAGCCAACTATGGCTACACCTTC. Translated, it gives CASSYRTANYGYTF. J is TRBJ1-2 and V is TRBV28, with D perhaps matching TRBD1 (6 bases). Germline CDR1 is MDHEN and CDR2 is SYDVKM. Trimming removed 4 bases from V and 2 bases from J, with 11 bases in between. There are 14 residues in the CDR3.

This clone was seen a few times. The chain uses TRBV29-1 and TRBJ2-7; 9 bases line up with TRBD2. After removal of 0 bases from V and 2 bases from J, the junction contained 8 bases not matched to a gene. Germline assignment: CDR1 SQVTM and CDR2 ANQGSEA. This CDR3 contains 16 residues. CDR3 nucleotides: TGCAGCGTTGAAGATTCGGTAGCGGGAGCCACCTACGAGCAGTACTTC. Translated: CSVEDSVAGATYEQYF.

This clone was observed a few times. The chain recombines TRBV29-1 with TRBJ2-7; no clear D. Germline-derived CDR1 and CDR2 are SQVTM and ANQGSEA. This CDR3 comprises 14 residues. Between the trimmed V and J ends, which lost 7 bases and 2 bases, there was a span of 18 bases. CDR3 in amino acids: CSATDHLDPYEQYF. In nucleotides, the CDR3 is TGCAGCGCCACGGACCACCTAGATCCCTACGAGCAGTACTTC.

The chain joins TRBV6-1 to TRBJ1-1; D call uncertain. Germline CDR1 reads MNHNS; CDR2 reads SASEGT. V shed 5 bases and J shed 1 base, with 8 bases lying between them. There are 13 residues in the CDR3. CDR3 bases: TGTGCCAGCAGTTTACAAGAGAACACTGAAGCTTTCTTT. It translates to CASSLQENTEAFF.